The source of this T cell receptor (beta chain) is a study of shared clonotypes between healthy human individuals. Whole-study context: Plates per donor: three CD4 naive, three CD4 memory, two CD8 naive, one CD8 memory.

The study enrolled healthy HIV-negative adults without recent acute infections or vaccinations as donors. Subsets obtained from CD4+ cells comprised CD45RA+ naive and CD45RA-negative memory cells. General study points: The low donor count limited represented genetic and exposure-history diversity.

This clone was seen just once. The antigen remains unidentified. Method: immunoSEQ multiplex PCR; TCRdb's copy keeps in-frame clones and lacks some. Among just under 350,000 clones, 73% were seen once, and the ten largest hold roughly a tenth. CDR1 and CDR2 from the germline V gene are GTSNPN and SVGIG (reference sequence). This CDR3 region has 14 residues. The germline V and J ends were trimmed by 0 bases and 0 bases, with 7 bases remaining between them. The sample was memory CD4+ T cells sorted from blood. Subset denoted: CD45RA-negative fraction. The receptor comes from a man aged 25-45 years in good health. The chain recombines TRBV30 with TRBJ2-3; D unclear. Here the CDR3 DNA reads TGTGCCTGGAGTGTGGTCGGCAGCACAGATACGCAGTATTTT. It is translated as CAWSVVGSTDTQYF.